A single sample is the source of the 14 T cell receptor beta chains below, sequenced in a study of identical twins. In TCRdb, the 5' RACE reads were re-called with MiXCR into one record per CDR3 protein. The table has about 690,000 distinct CDR3 sequences, roughly 6% seen once; the top ten hold around 1.7%. The sequenced sample consisted of naive T cells sorted from blood. Receptors originate from a young man in good health.

This clonotype was seen repeatedly, ten times or more. The J gene is TRBJ1-4, the V gene TRBV7-8; no firm D call. The CDR3 loop spans 15 amino acids. CDR1 is SGHVS, CDR2 FQNEAQ, per germline. Trimming took 2 bases from V and 3 from J, leaving 10 bases between them. CDR3 sequence reads: CASSLYRVPNEKLFF. The CDR3 coding sequence is TGTGCCAGCAGCTTATACCGGGTTCCTAATGAAAAACTGTTTTTT.

There are many counts of this clonotype. This chain's CDR3 is CASSPLLPARDEQFF. Written as DNA, the CDR3 is TGTGCCAGCAGCCCCCTCCTCCCTGCTCGGGATGAGCAGTTCTTC. The V and J genes are TRBV5-6 and TRBJ2-1, with unresolved D. The CDR3 totals 15 residues. Between the trimmed V and J ends, which lost 4 bases and 8 bases, there was a span of 19 bases. Germline V CDR1 and CDR2: SGHDT, YYEEEE.

The V and J genes are TRBV5-1 and TRBJ1-5; D not certain. Germline assignment: CDR1 SGHRS and CDR2 YFSETQ. The V gene lost 3 bases and the J gene lost 6 bases, with 10 bases spanning the gap. The length of the CDR3 is 13 residues. The CDR3 sequence: CASSSNEGQPQHF. The CDR3 DNA reads TGCGCCAGCAGCTCCAATGAGGGTCAGCCCCAGCATTTT.

This clonotype was detected many times. The chain is built from TRBV28 and TRBJ2-5, with D unclear. The CDR3 runs to 10 residues. Trimming shortened V by 10 bases and J by 3 bases, and 6 bases separated the two germline ends. From germline, CDR1 is MDHEN and CDR2 SYDVKM. CDR3 sequence reads: CATFEETQYF. The CDR3 coding sequence is TGTGCCACCTTTGAAGAGACCCAGTACTTC.

V gene TRBV5-1 combines with J gene TRBJ2-3, with unresolved D. CDR1 is SGHRS, CDR2 YFSETQ, per germline. V lost 4 bases and J lost 4, with 10 bases in between. The CDR3 totals 13 residues. DNA of the CDR3: TGCGCCAGCAGCCAACGAACCGCAGATACGCAGTATTTT. Its protein is CASSQRTADTQYF.

This clonotype was counted ten times or more. The chain has TRBV29-1 and TRBJ2-1, with 9 bases fitting TRBD2. This CDR3 contains 15 residues. Germline lookup yields CDR1 SQVTM and CDR2 ANQGSEA. With 8 bases clipped from V and 4 bases from J, the junction kept 12 bases outside the gene matches. The CDR3 reads CSTRSAGGVYNEQFF. The CDR3 DNA is TGCAGCACCCGGAGCGCGGGAGGGGTATACAATGAGCAGTTCTTC.

The chain couples TRBV3-1 to TRBJ2-1, with TRBD1 matching 7 bases. The J segment lost 8 bases and the V segment lost 0 bases, leaving 7 bases of the junction unmatched. The CDR3 extends over 15 amino acids. The germline V gene has CDR1 LGHDT and CDR2 YNNKEL (reference sequence). The CDR3 reads CASSQDHRGIHEQFF. The DNA for the CDR3 is TGTGCCAGCAGCCAAGACCACAGGGGAATCCATGAGCAGTTCTTC.

At least ten counts were recorded for this clonotype. The gene calls are TRBV29-1 and TRBJ2-3; no firm D call. Germline CDR1 reads SQVTM; CDR2 reads ANQGSEA. Trimming pared 8 bases from V and 4 bases from J, leaving 7 bases between. The CDR3 extends over 10 amino acids. The CDR3 region has the DNA TGCAGCTTCTGGGCAGATACGCAGTATTTT. This sequence encodes CSFWADTQYF.

This clonotype was detected many times. The chain is built from TRBV28 and TRBJ2-6, with D possibly being TRBD2 (6 bases). The V gene's germline CDR1 is MDHEN and CDR2 SYDVKM. Trimming pared 9 bases from V and 0 bases from J, leaving 12 bases between. This CDR3 is 15 amino acids long. In DNA form, the CDR3 reads TGTGCCAGTGGGATGGGAGGCTCTGGGGCCAACGTCCTGACTTTC. This translates into CASGMGGSGANVLTF.

This clonotype has a count of ten or more. The rearrangement joins TRBV28 to TRBJ2-1; D is undetermined. Germline CDR1 reads MDHEN; CDR2 reads SYDVKM. CDR3 length: 15 amino acids. Trimming cost V 5 bases and J 6 bases, with 17 bases left between them. The CDR3 spells CASSKTSIARNEQFF. The CDR3 DNA sequence: TGTGCCAGCAGTAAAACGTCGATAGCTCGCAATGAGCAGTTCTTC.

This clonotype was seen ten or more times. This sequence joins TRBV10-3 and TRBJ2-5; tentative D call: TRBD1 (6 bases). This CDR3 has 13 amino acids. Trimming left V 4 bases short and J 5 bases short, with 11 bases between. Germline loops: CDR1 ENHRY, CDR2 SYGVKD. Here the CDR3 DNA reads TGTGCCATCAGTGCAGGGGTGAGGGAGACCCAGTACTTC. Translation: CAISAGVRETQYF.

This clonotype was picked up many times. The gene calls are TRBV7-9 and TRBJ2-7; D is unclear. Trimming pared 0 bases from V and 1 base from J, leaving 13 bases between. This CDR3 comprises 16 residues. Germline V lookup: CDR1 SEHNR, CDR2 FQNEAQ (reference sequence). The CDR3 sequence is CASSLADAGPSYEQYV. Written as DNA, the CDR3 is TGTGCCAGCAGCTTAGCGGATGCAGGCCCTTCCTACGAGCAGTACGTC.

Ten or more counts support this clonotype. The rearrangement links TRBV11-2 to TRBJ2-4; D remains unclear. Germline assignment: CDR1 SGHAT and CDR2 FQNNGV. This CDR3 region has 15 residues. Trimming shortened V by 6 bases and J by 1 base, and 13 bases separated the two germline ends. This CDR3 reads CASRFGMGAKNIQYF. The CDR3 DNA reads TGTGCCAGCAGGTTCGGTATGGGGGCCAAAAACATTCAGTACTTC.

This clonotype was seen many times. The chain uses TRBV7-2 and TRBJ2-3, with D maybe TRBD2 (6 bases). Germline V gene data show CDR1 as SGHTA and CDR2 as FQGNSA. This CDR3 spans 16 amino acids. The V end was cut by 1 base, the J end by 4 bases, with 15 bases between. The CDR3 loop is CASSLGSWGGSDTQYF. CDR3 coding DNA: TGTGCCAGCAGCTTAGGTTCTTGGGGAGGCTCAGATACGCAGTATTTT. The entire variable domain, with the rest obtained from reference TRBV7-2 and TRBJ2-3, is as follows: GAGVSQSPSNKVTEKGKDVELRCDPISGHTALYWYRQSLGQGLEFLIYFQGNSAPDKSGLPSDRFSAERTGGSVSTLTIQRTQQEDSAVYLCASSLGSWGGSDTQYFGPGTRLTVL.